This T cell receptor (beta chain) was obtained from a study of blood T cell repertoires in COVID-19. Study-level background: Sites in the United States, Italy and Spain provided acute and convalescent COVID-19 samples. The analysed material was cDNA or gDNA that came from T cells, B-cell-depleted T cells, or PBMCs.

Authors' data handling: Researchers report that nucleated cell counts were estimated from reference gene primer amplification. This table comes from immunoSEQ multiplex PCR, and its TCRdb copy is limited to in-frame clones, with some not included. The V and J calls and the clone size are those of that table, but D and trimming were determined from the DNA. The sample shows around 45,000 clones, roughly 89% of them seen only once. CDR1 is SGDLS, CDR2 YYNGEE, per germline. CDR3 length equals 15 residues. V gave up 4 bases and J gave up 5 bases; unmatched junction bases: 6. The sequence was obtained from a man of 80 years or more with acute or convalescent COVID-19. V usage is TRBV9 and J usage is TRBJ2-1, with 10 nucleotides matching TRBD2. Sequencing was done on a sample of peripheral blood. The CDR3 region has the DNA TGTGCCAGCAGCCCTGGACTAGCGGTGAACAATGAGCAGTTCTTC. This sequence encodes CASSPGLAVNNEQFF.